The next 28 T cell receptor beta chains were all read from a single sample in a study of cytomegalovirus exposure and HLA in healthy donors (dated by TCRdb to about 2017). Library preparation was by the immunoSEQ multiplex PCR assay. A mixture of 60 forward primers for TCR Vbeta segments and 13 reverse primers for TCR Jbeta segments was used in the multiplex PCR. This is the immuneACCESS table as TCRdb keeps it, with only in-frame sequences that have V and J called. A part of the clones is gone; compared with another copy, unresolved V genes explain less than half, and the rest is unexplained. The sample contains 100,000 to 150,000 clones, 8.5% of them found a single time. The top ten hold 5.5% of the sample. Material for sequencing was PBMCs. These receptors originate from a man in his forties in good health and CMV-seronegative.

About this clone itself: The sample carries other DNA sequences with the same CDR3. V is TRBV29-1 and J is TRBJ1-2; D is uncertain. The V end lost 6 bases, the J end lost 3 bases, and 17 bases lay between the germline ends. The CDR3 length is 14 residues. Germline V gives CDR1 SQVTM, CDR2 ANQGSEA. Here the CDR3 DNA reads TGCAGCGTGCGGGATCAGGCCCCTTACTATGGCTACACCTTC. Translation: CSVRDQAPYYGYTF. Using reference TRBV29-1 and TRBJ1-2 for the parts outside the CDR3, the full variable domain is SAVISQKPSRDICQRGTSLTIQCQVDSQVTMMFWYRQQPGQSLTLIATANQGSEATYESGFVIDKFPISRPNLTFSTLTVSNMSPEDSSIYLCSVRDQAPYYGYTFGSGTRLTVV.

This clone was detected only a few times. The chain recombines TRBV19 with TRBJ2-3, with TRBD2 matching over 9 bases. The CDR3 loop spans 16 amino acids. With V trimmed by 9 bases and J by 5 bases, 15 bases remained unmatched. Germline lookup yields CDR1 LNHDA and CDR2 SQIVND (reference sequence). This CDR3 is CASDWGRTSVKDTQYF. The CDR3 DNA reads as TGTGCCAGCGATTGGGGACGGACTAGCGTTAAAGATACGCAGTATTTT.

This clone was counted only a few times. V gene TRBV6-4 combines with J gene TRBJ2-3; D is unresolved. V lost 5 bases and J 3 bases, leaving 6 bases between the germline ends. Looked up from germline, CDR1 is MRHNA and CDR2 is SNTAGT. The length of the CDR3 is 12 residues. The CDR3 nucleotides read TGTGCCAGCAGTAACCGGACAGATACGCAGTATTTT. Protein sequence: CASSNRTDTQYF.

The chain employs TRBV9 and TRBJ2-2; tentative D call: TRBD2 (5 bases). Germline lookup yields CDR1 SGDLS and CDR2 YYNGEE. V shed 4 bases and J shed 5 bases, with 12 bases lying between them. The CDR3 contains 14 residues. CDR3 bases: TGTGCCAGCAGCTCGCGGGCCACAACCGGGGAGCTGTTTTTT. Translation gives CASSSRATTGELFF.

This clone was detected only a few times. Additional DNA sequences in this sample encode the identical CDR3. The chain uses TRBV7-2 and TRBJ2-5, with a possible D match to TRBD2 (5 bases). The V end lost 3 bases, the J end lost 4 bases, and 9 bases lay between the germline ends. This CDR3 spans 13 amino acids. The germline CDR1 and CDR2 sequences are SGHTA and FQGNSA. As DNA, the CDR3 is TGTGCCAGCAGCTTGGTAGGAGGAGAGACCCAGTACTTC. This sequence encodes CASSLVGGETQYF.

This clone has more than one count but fewer than ten. The V and J genes are TRBV4-1 and TRBJ2-5, with TRBD2 matching 13 bases. With the DNA end fitting TRBJ2-7 better, the J assignment may be wrong. The CDR3 runs to 18 residues. Germline V gene lookup returns CDR1 MGHRA and CDR2 YSYEKL. The CDR3 region is CASSPMTSGGPSSYEQYF. The CDR3 DNA is TGCGCCAGCAGCCCTATGACTAGCGGGGGGCCTAGCTCCTACGAGCAGTACTTC.

V and J are TRBV9 and TRBJ1-2; 8 bases map to TRBD1. Germline lookup yields CDR1 SGDLS and CDR2 YYNGEE. The CDR3 loop spans 15 amino acids. The V and J ends lost 4 bases and 4 bases, in that order; junction bases with no gene match: 9. The CDR3 protein is CASSPRQGRVYGYTF. CDR3 nucleotide sequence: TGTGCCAGCAGCCCTAGACAGGGGAGAGTCTATGGCTACACCTTC.

The chain combines TRBV9 with TRBJ1-1; D is unresolved. Germline loops: CDR1 SGDLS, CDR2 YYNGEE. The length of the CDR3 is 13 residues. V lost 4 bases and J lost 2, with 9 bases in between. CDR3 DNA sequence: TGTGCCAGCAGCCGAACTCCTAACACTGAAGCTTTCTTT. Translation: CASSRTPNTEAFF.

This clone was detected only a few times. V usage is TRBV5-1 and J usage is TRBJ1-1; 10 bases fit TRBD1. V lost 4 bases, J lost 4 bases, and 4 bases stayed unmatched. Germline lookup yields CDR1 SGHRS and CDR2 YFSETQ. The CDR3 is 14 residues long. Written as DNA, the CDR3 is TGCGCCAGCAGCGGAGGACAGGGGGTCACTGAAGCTTTCTTT. Its protein product is CASSGGQGVTEAFF. The full variable domain, in which reference TRBV5-1 and TRBJ1-1 provide the parts outside the CDR3, is KAGVTQTPRYLIKTRGQQVTLSCSPISGHRSVSWYQQTPGQGLQFLFEYFSETQRNKGNFPGRFSGRQFSNSRSEMNVSTLELGDSALYLCASSGGQGVTEAFFGQGTRLTVV.

This chain joins TRBV6-5 and TRBJ1-6; 7 bases agree with TRBD1. Germline V lookup: CDR1 MNHEY, CDR2 SVGAGI. The CDR3 totals 13 residues. The V segment lost 6 bases and the J segment 5 bases; nucleotides outside the gene matches: 1. The CDR3 sequence: CASSGTDNSPLHF. In nucleotides, the CDR3 is TGTGCCAGCAGCGGGACAGATAATTCACCCCTCCACTTT.

The V gene is TRBV7-9, the J gene TRBJ1-1; D unclear. The CDR3 totals 12 residues. From germline, CDR1 is SEHNR and CDR2 FQNEAQ (reference sequence). Trimming pared 7 bases from V and 3 bases from J, leaving 9 bases between. The CDR3 sequence: CASNLEDTEAFF. The CDR3 DNA reads as TGTGCCAGCAACCTGGAGGACACTGAAGCTTTCTTT.

This clone was observed a few times. The genes are TRBV7-9 and TRBJ2-5; D remains ambiguous. Germline CDR1 SEHNR, CDR2 FQNEAQ (reference sequence). The ends were cut back, 2 bases at V and 2 bases at J, with 9 bases in the middle. The CDR3 is made up of 14 amino acids. As DNA, the CDR3 is TGTGCCAGCAGCTTATTGTTAGAGCAAGAGACCCAGTACTTC. This translates into CASSLLLEQETQYF.

The chain carries TRBV4-2 and TRBJ1-5; 7 bases line up with TRBD1. Germline V gene sequence: CDR1 LGHNA, CDR2 YNFKEQ. V dropped 0 bases and J dropped 6; count of bases not matched to a gene: 8. The CDR3 has 16 residues. The CDR3 DNA follows: TGTGCCAGCAGCCAAGATCGAGACAGGGCTTTTCAGCCCCAGCATTTT. This translates into CASSQDRDRAFQPQHF.

This clone was recorded a few times. The chain is built from TRBV19 and TRBJ1-3; D is unclear. Germline CDR1 reads LNHDA; CDR2 reads SQIVND (reference sequence). V lost 6 bases and J lost 4, with 19 bases in between. The CDR3 contains 16 residues. The CDR3 sequence is CASRTPRAEMGNTIYF. The CDR3 nucleotides read TGTGCCAGTAGGACGCCGCGGGCCGAGATGGGAAACACCATATATTTT.

This clone has more than one count but fewer than ten. The chain uses TRBV19 and TRBJ1-4, with TRBD1 matching over 7 bases. This CDR3 is 15 amino acids long. V trimming: 2 bases; J trimming: 6 bases; junction bases outside the gene matches: 6. CDR1 LNHDA and CDR2 SQIVND come from the germline V gene (reference sequence). The chain's CDR3 is CASSIPQGGHEKLFF. CDR3 nucleotide sequence: TGTGCCAGTAGTATACCCCAGGGGGGCCATGAAAAACTGTTTTTT. Full variable domain (remainder filled in from reference TRBV19 and TRBJ1-4): DGGITQSPKYLFRKEGQNVTLSCEQNLNHDAMYWYRQDPGQGLRLIYYSQIVNDFQKGDIAEGYSVSREKKESFPLTVTSAQKNPTAFYLCASSIPQGGHEKLFFGSGTQLSVL.

The chain links TRBV19 to TRBJ1-3; 7 nucleotides match TRBD1. The CDR3 is made up of 15 amino acids. Trimming cost V 5 bases and J 2 bases; bases outside gene matches: 6. Germline V gene sequence: CDR1 LNHDA, CDR2 SQIVND (reference sequence). The CDR3 DNA is TGTGCCAGTAGTGTCACAGGGGCGGCTGGAAACACCATATATTTT. Translating gives CASSVTGAAGNTIYF.

The chain recombines TRBV20-1 with TRBJ1-2; D not certain. The CDR3 sequence is 9 residues long. The V and J ends lost 6 bases and 8 bases respectively, with 7 bases between them. The V gene's germline CDR1 is DFQATT and CDR2 SNEGSKA (reference sequence). The CDR3 sequence: CSAPGGYTF. The CDR3 nucleotides read TGCAGTGCCCCGGGGGGCTACACCTTC.

This clone was observed a few times. This rearrangement joins TRBV2 to TRBJ2-5, with TRBD2 identical over 11 bases. In germline, CDR1 is SNHLY, CDR2 FYNNEI. V dropped 4 bases and J dropped 3; count of bases not matched to a gene: 13. The CDR3 is 18 amino acids. CDR3 in DNA: TGTGCCAGCAGTGTACGAAGTAGCGGGGGGGCCGTGGAAGAGACCCAGTACTTC. Residues: CASSVRSSGGAVEETQYF.

This clone occurred a few times. The chain combines TRBV5-1 with TRBJ2-7, with D possibly TRBD1 on 6 matching bases. Trimming pared 4 bases from V and 2 bases from J, leaving 13 bases between. Germline CDR1 is SGHRS and CDR2 is YFSETQ. CDR3 size: 14 residues. The CDR3 region is CASSPPTGPYEQYF. For the CDR3, the DNA is TGCGCCAGCAGCCCACCGACAGGCCCCTACGAGCAGTACTTC.

This clone was seen a handful of times. J is TRBJ2-2 and V is TRBV14, with 7 bases matching TRBD1. Trimming at V came to 4 bases and at J to 10 bases, leaving 9 bases not matched to a gene. CDR1 and CDR2 (germline): SGHDN, FVKESK. The length of the CDR3 is 14 residues. The CDR3 DNA reads TGTGCCAGCAGCCCTTGGGACAGTTCACCGGAGCTGTTTTTT. This encodes CASSPWDSSPELFF. Full variable domain (rest looked up from reference TRBV14 and TRBJ2-2): EAGVTQFPSHSVIEKGQTVTLRCDPISGHDNLYWYRRVMGKEIKFLLHFVKESKQDESGMPNNRFLAERTGGTYSTLKVQPAELEDSGVYFCASSPWDSSPELFFGEGSRLTVL.

In this sample, this clone turned up a few times. The J gene is TRBJ1-6, the V gene TRBV19, with 8 bases lining up with TRBD1. The CDR3 is 16 residues long. Trimming removed 5 bases from V and 6 bases from J; junction bases left unmatched: 9. CDR1 LNHDA and CDR2 SQIVND come from the germline V gene (reference sequence). The CDR3 sequence is CASSPPTGAGNSPLHF. The CDR3 DNA is TGTGCCAGTAGTCCCCCGACAGGGGCGGGTAATTCACCCCTCCACTTT.

The rearrangement links TRBV5-6 to TRBJ1-2; D is perhaps TRBD1 (6 bases). V was clipped by 0 bases and J by 8 bases, with 14 bases between them. CDR1 is SGHDT, CDR2 YYEEEE, per germline. The CDR3 totals 14 residues. The CDR3 loop reads CASSLGTVPPGYTF. As DNA, the CDR3 is TGTGCCAGCAGCTTGGGGACAGTGCCGCCCGGCTACACCTTC.

V gene TRBV19 combines with J gene TRBJ1-3, with 8 bases matching TRBD1. Germline V gene data show CDR1 as LNHDA and CDR2 as SQIVND (reference sequence). Germline trimming cut 8 bases from V and 0 bases from J; bases unmatched to any gene: 3. This CDR3 has 14 residues. CDR3 sequence (DNA): TGTGCCAGTCAGACAGGGGACTCTGGAAACACCATATATTTT. Amino acids: CASQTGDSGNTIYF.

This clone was detected a few times. CDR3 sequence reads: CASSFRTSGGPNEQFF. The CDR3 nucleotides are TGCGCCAGCAGCTTCCGGACTAGCGGGGGGCCCAATGAGCAGTTCTTC. The chain employs TRBV4-1 and TRBJ2-1; TRBD2 matches at 14 bases. This CDR3 region has 16 residues. CDR1 is MGHRA and CDR2 is YSYEKL in the germline V gene. Trimming took 5 bases from V and 6 from J; bases not matched to a gene: 6.

The chain combines TRBV11-2 with TRBJ1-2; TRBD1 might be the D (6 bases). This CDR3 has 13 amino acids. V was clipped by 2 bases and J by 10 bases, with 14 bases between them. Germline assignment: CDR1 SGHAT and CDR2 FQNNGV. The CDR3 here is CASSLPDSFSYTF. The CDR3 DNA is TGTGCCAGCAGCTTACCGGACAGTTTTTCCTACACCTTC.

V gene TRBV5-4 combines with J gene TRBJ1-1; D may be TRBD1 (6 bases). Germline V lookup: CDR1 SGHNT, CDR2 YYREEE (reference sequence). The CDR3 has 14 amino acids. The germline V and J ends were trimmed by 1 base and 5 bases, with 12 bases remaining between them. CDR3: CASSLRGGGTEAFF. CDR3 sequence (DNA): TGTGCCAGCAGCTTGAGGGGGGGCGGGACTGAAGCTTTCTTT.

This clone was observed a few times. The V and J genes are TRBV18 and TRBJ2-1; tentative D call: TRBD2 (5 bases). In germline, CDR1 is KGHSH, CDR2 LQKENI. The length of the CDR3 is 14 residues. V was cut by 3 bases and J by 0 bases, with 6 bases left in between. CDR3 region: CASSPRGSYNEQFF. In DNA, the CDR3 is TGTGCCAGCTCACCCCGGGGCTCCTACAATGAGCAGTTCTTC.

This clone was seen a few times. V usage is TRBV7-8 and J usage is TRBJ1-3; 7 positions agree with TRBD1. Per germline, CDR1 SGHVS and CDR2 FQNEAQ. The J segment lost 0 bases and the V segment lost 3 bases, leaving 8 bases of the junction unmatched. This CDR3 spans 17 amino acids. CDR3 nucleotide sequence: TGTGCCAGCAGCTTTGAAGGCCGGGACAGCTCTGGAAACACCATATATTTT. As protein: CASSFEGRDSSGNTIYF.